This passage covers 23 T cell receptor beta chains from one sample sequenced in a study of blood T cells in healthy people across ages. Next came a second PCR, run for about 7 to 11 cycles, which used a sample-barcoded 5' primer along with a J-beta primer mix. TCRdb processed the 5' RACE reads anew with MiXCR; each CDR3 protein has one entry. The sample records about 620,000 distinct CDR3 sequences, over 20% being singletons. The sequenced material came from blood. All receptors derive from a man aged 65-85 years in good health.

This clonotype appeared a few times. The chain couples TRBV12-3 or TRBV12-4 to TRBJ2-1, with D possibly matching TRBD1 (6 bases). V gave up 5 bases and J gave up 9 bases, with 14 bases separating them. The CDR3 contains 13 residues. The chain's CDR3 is CASSGGTRGEQFF. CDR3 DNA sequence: TGTGCCAGCAGTGGGGGCACTAGGGGTGAGCAGTTCTTC.

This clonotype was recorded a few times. CDR3 in DNA: TGCAGTGCTAGGAGGCTAGCGGGACCCGGGGGTACGCAGTATTTT. Its protein is CSARRLAGPGGTQYF. The rearrangement links TRBV20-1 to TRBJ2-3; 9 bases align to TRBD2. Trimming at V came to 3 bases and at J to 8 bases, leaving 12 bases not matched to a gene. This CDR3 is built from 15 residues. The germline V gene has CDR1 DFQATT and CDR2 SNEGSKA (reference sequence).

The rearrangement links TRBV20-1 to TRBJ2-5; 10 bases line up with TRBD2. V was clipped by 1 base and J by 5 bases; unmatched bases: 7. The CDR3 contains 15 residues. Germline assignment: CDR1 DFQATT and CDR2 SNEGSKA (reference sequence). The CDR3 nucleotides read TGCAGTGCTAGAGGGACTAGCGGAATCCGGGAGACCCAGTACTTC. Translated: CSARGTSGIRETQYF.

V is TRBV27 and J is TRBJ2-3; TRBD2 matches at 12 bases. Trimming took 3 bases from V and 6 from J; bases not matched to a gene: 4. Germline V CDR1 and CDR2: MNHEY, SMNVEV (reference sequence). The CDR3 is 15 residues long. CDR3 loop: CASSFLAGGPDTQYF. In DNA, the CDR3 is TGTGCCAGCAGTTTTCTAGCGGGAGGGCCCGATACGCAGTATTTT.

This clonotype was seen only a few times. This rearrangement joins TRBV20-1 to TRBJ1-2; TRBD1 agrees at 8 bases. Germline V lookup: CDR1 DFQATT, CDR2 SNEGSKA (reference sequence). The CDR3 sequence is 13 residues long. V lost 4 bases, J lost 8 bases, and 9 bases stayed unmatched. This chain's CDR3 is CSAKTTGVGGYTF. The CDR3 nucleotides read TGCAGTGCTAAAACGACAGGGGTCGGCGGCTACACCTTC.

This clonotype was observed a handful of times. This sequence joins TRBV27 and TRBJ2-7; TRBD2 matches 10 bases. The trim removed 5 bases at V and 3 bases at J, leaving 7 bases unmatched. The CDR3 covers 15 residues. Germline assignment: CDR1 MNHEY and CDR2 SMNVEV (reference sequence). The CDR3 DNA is TGTGCCAGCAGTGCCCAAGCGGGAGGGAACTACGAGCAGTACTTC. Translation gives CASSAQAGGNYEQYF.

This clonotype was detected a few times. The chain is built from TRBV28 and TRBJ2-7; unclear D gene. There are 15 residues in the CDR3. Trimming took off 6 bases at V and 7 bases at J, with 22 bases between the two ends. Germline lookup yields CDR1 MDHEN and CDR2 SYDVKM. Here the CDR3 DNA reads TGTGCCAGCAGCCCCCCACCCCTAGGCCCGCTGGAGCAGTACTTC. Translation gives CASSPPPLGPLEQYF.

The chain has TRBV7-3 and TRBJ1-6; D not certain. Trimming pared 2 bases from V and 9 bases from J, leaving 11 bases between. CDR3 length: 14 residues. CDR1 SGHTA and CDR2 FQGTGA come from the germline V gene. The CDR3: CASSLPGYGSPLHF. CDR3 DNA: TGTGCCAGCAGCTTACCGGGGTACGGTTCACCCCTCCACTTT.

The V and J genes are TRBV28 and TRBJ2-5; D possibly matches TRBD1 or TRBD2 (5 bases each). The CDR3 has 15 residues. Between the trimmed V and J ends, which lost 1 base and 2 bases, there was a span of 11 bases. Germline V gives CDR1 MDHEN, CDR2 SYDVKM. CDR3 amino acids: CASSLLGPKQETQYF. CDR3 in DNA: TGTGCCAGCAGTTTATTGGGACCAAAGCAAGAGACCCAGTACTTC.

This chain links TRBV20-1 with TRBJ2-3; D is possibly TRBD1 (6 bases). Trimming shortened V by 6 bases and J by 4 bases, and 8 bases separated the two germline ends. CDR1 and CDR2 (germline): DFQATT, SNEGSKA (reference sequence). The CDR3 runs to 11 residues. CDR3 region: CSAEGADTQYF. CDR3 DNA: TGCAGTGCCGAGGGGGCAGATACGCAGTATTTT.

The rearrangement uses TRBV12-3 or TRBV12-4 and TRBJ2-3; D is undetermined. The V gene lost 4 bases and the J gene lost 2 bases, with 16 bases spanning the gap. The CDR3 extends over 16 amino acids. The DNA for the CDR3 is TGTGCCAGCAGTTCGTTCGCTAGAACGGCCACAGATACGCAGTATTTT. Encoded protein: CASSSFARTATDTQYF.

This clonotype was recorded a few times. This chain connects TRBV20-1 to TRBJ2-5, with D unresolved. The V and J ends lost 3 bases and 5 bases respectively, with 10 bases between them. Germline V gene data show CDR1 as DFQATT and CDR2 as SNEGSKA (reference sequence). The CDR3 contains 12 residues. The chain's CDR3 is CSASPTRETQYF. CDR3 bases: TGCAGTGCTAGCCCTACCCGGGAGACCCAGTACTTC.

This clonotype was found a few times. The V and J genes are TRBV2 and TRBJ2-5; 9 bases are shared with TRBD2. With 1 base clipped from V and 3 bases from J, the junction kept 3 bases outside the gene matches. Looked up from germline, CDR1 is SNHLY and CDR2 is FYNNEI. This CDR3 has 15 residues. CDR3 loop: CASSEDSGSKETQYF. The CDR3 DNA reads TGTGCCAGCAGTGAAGATAGCGGGAGTAAAGAGACCCAGTACTTC.

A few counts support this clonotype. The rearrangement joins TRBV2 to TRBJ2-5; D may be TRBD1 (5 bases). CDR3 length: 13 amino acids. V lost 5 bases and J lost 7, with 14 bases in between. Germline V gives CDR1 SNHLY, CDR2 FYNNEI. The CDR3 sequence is CASSKDTVLTQYF. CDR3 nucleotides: TGTGCCAGCAGTAAGGACACGGTGTTGACCCAGTACTTC.

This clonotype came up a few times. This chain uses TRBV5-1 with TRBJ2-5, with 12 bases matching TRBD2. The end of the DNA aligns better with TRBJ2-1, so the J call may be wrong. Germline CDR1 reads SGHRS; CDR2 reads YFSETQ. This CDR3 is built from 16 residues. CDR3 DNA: TGCGCCAGCAGCTTGGCTCTAGCGGGAGGGCTAAATGAGCAGTTCTTC. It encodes CASSLALAGGLNEQFF.

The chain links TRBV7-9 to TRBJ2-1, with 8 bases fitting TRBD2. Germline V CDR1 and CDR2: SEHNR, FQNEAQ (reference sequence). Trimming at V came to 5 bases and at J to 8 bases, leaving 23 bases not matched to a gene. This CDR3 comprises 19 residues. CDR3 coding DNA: TGTGCCAGCAGCCCGATATTCCTCACGCGGGAGCCCGGGAGGGATGAGCAGTTCTTC. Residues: CASSPIFLTREPGRDEQFF.

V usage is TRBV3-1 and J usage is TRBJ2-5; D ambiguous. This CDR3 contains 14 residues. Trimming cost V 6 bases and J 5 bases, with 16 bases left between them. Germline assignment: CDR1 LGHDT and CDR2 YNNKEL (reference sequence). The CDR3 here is CASRQNVRMETQYF. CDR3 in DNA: TGTGCCAGCAGGCAGAATGTGAGGATGGAGACCCAGTACTTC.

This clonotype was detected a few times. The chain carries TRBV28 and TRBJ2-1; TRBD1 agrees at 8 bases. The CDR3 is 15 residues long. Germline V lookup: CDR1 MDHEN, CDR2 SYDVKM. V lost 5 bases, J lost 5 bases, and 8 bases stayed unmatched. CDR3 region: CASSRTGWGNNEQFF. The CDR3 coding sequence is TGTGCCAGCAGTCGGACAGGGTGGGGTAACAATGAGCAGTTCTTC.

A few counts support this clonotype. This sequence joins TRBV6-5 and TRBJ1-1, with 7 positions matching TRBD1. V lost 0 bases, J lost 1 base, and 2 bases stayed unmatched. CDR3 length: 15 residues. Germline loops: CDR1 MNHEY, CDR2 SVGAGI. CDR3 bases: TGTGCCAGCAGTTACTCGAGGACAGGGAACACTGAAGCTTTCTTT. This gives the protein CASSYSRTGNTEAFF.

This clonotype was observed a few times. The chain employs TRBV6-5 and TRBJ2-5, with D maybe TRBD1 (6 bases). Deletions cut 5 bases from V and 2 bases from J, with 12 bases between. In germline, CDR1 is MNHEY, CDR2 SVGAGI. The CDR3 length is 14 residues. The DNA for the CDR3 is TGTGCCAGCAGTAGCTACCAGGGGCAAGAGACCCAGTACTTC. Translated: CASSSYQGQETQYF.

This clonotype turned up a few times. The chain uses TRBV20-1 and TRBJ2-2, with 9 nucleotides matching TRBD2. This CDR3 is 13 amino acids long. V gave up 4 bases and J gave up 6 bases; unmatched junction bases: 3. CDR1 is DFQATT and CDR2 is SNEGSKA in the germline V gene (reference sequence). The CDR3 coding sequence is TGCAGTGCTACCGAGCGGGAGGCCGGGGAGCTGTTTTTT. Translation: CSATEREAGELFF.

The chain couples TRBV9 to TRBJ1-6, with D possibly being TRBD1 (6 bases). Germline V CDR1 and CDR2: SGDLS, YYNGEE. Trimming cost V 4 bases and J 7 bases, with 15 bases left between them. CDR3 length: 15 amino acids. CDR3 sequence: CASSLGGGINSPLHF. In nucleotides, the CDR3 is TGTGCCAGCAGCCTAGGGGGGGGGATAAATTCACCCCTCCACTTT.

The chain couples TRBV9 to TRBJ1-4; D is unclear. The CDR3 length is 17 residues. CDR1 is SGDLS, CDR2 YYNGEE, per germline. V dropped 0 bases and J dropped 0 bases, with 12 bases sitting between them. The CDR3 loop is CASSVGSGVATNEKLFF. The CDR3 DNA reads TGTGCCAGCAGCGTAGGTTCAGGAGTTGCAACTAATGAAAAACTGTTTTTT.